This TCR beta chain was recovered during a study of monozygotic twins with inflammatory bowel disease. Findings and caveats of the study: Repertoires of patients may have been made more variable by differing immunosuppressive treatments.

This CDR3 region has 17 residues. Germline CDR1 SGHNT, CDR2 YYREEE (reference sequence). With respect to this clonotype: Its target is unknown.

UMIs that included a 6-nucleotide sample barcode were added by template switching, which took place during cDNA synthesis. TCRalpha along with TCRbeta cDNA was subjected to two nested PCRs lasting about 16 and 10 cycles. Using the 5' RACE reads, TCRdb records one entry per CDR3 protein without DNA. This repertoire comprises about 380,000 distinct CDR3 sequences; its ten largest clones make up 2.6%. This TCR came from a human donor with ulcerative colitis or Crohn's disease, or a healthy co-twin of an affected twin (not recorded which). The chain joins TRBV5-4 to TRBJ1-3. Sequenced input: blood. The CDR3 protein is CASSATTGPRSGNTIYF.